The 14 T cell receptor beta chains given below trace back to one sample, sequenced in a study of blood T cells in healthy people across ages. Sample-barcoded 5' priming and a J-beta primer mix drove a second PCR of about 7 to 12 cycles. TCRdb redid the calling of the 5' RACE reads with MiXCR, one entry per CDR3 protein. The sample shows 800,000 to 950,000 distinct CDR3 sequences, about 44% of them seen only once. The sample consisted of blood. These TCRs come from a young man in good health.

This clonotype appeared many times. The chain is built from TRBV3-1 and TRBJ2-5; 8 bases map to TRBD1. The J segment lost 3 bases and the V segment lost 4 bases, leaving 7 bases of the junction unmatched. This CDR3 has 15 amino acids. Germline CDR1 is LGHDT and CDR2 is YNNKEL (reference sequence). CDR3 nucleotides: TGTGCCAGCAGCCTTCCCCGGACAGGGAAAGAGACCCAGTACTTC. Protein product: CASSLPRTGKETQYF.

The chain employs TRBV6-5 and TRBJ1-2; weak D call: TRBD1 (5 bases). Trimming removed 4 bases at V and 4 bases at J, with 10 bases between. Germline CDR1 MNHEY, CDR2 SVGAGI. The CDR3 length is 13 residues. CDR3 in amino acids: CASSWDFGYGYTF. As DNA, the CDR3 is TGTGCCAGCAGTTGGGACTTTGGCTATGGCTACACCTTC.

V usage is TRBV4-1 and J usage is TRBJ2-7; 9 nucleotides agree with TRBD1. From germline, CDR1 is MGHRA and CDR2 YSYEKL. This CDR3 spans 12 amino acids. The J segment lost 12 bases and the V segment lost 4 bases, leaving 7 bases of the junction unmatched. CDR3: CASSPGTGLSYF. The CDR3 DNA sequence: TGCGCCAGCAGCCCCGGGACAGGGTTATCGTACTTC.

By sample share, this clonotype is medium-sized (0.01 to 0.1%). V is TRBV4-1 and J is TRBJ1-1; perhaps TRBD1 as D (5 bases). Germline V gene sequence: CDR1 MGHRA, CDR2 YSYEKL. V lost 0 bases, J lost 6 bases, and 14 bases lay in between. This CDR3 comprises 15 residues. CDR3 loop: CASSQDVRGESEAFF. The CDR3 nucleotides are TGCGCCAGCAGCCAAGATGTTCGGGGGGAATCTGAAGCTTTCTTT.

As for this clonotype: The germline gene is not matched at one end of the junction; a read error may be the cause. V and J are TRBV6-2 or TRBV6-3 and TRBJ2-1; D call uncertain. The length of the CDR3 is 12 residues. In germline, CDR1 is MNHEY, CDR2 SVGEGT. CDR3 sequence reads: CANSESEYEQFF. The CDR3 DNA is TGTGCCAACAGTGAAAGCGAGTATGAGCAGTTCTTC.

The rearrangement uses TRBV7-8 and TRBJ2-2; 7 bases agree with TRBD1. The CDR3 covers 16 residues. Germline V lookup: CDR1 SGHVS, CDR2 FQNEAQ. V shed 7 bases, J shed 5 bases, and the junction held 13 bases outside the gene matches. The CDR3 sequence: CASNPFVTGRTGELFF. The CDR3 DNA sequence: TGTGCCAGCAACCCGTTCGTGACAGGGCGTACCGGGGAGCTGTTTTTT. Variable domain in full (rest from reference TRBV7-8 and TRBJ2-2): GAGVSQSPRYKVAKRGQDVALRCDPISGHVSLFWYQQALGQGPEFLTYFQNEAQLDKSGLPSDRFFAERPEGSVSTLKIQRTQQEDSAVYLCASNPFVTGRTGELFFGEGSRLTVL.

This clonotype was detected only a few times. The rearrangement uses TRBV7-9 and TRBJ1-2; 7 bases are shared with TRBD1. The germline CDR1 and CDR2 sequences are SEHNR and FQNEAQ (reference sequence). The CDR3 consists of 15 residues. The V segment lost 3 bases and the J segment 8 bases; nucleotides outside the gene matches: 12. For the CDR3, the DNA is TGTGCCAGCAGCTTTGAATTAAAGGGGGCGGGCGGCTACACCTTC. This sequence encodes CASSFELKGAGGYTF.

The rearrangement links TRBV12-3 or TRBV12-4 to TRBJ2-1; D is uncertain. The CDR3 runs to 14 residues. Deletions cut 5 bases from V and 7 bases from J, with 15 bases between. The CDR3 sequence: CASSAPQVWNEQFF. The CDR3 bases are TGTGCCAGCAGTGCCCCTCAGGTCTGGAATGAGCAGTTCTTC.

This clonotype has a handful of counts. V gene TRBV21-1 combines with J gene TRBJ2-4; TRBD1 is the table's D call, not checked against the DNA. TRBV21-1 is a known pseudogene. CDR3 length: 15 amino acids. The CDR3: CASSKEQGRENIQYF. CDR3 sequence (DNA): TGTGCCAGCAGCAAAGAACAGGGAAGAGAAAACATTCAGTACTTC.

V usage is TRBV18 and J usage is TRBJ2-7; D unresolved. This CDR3 contains 13 residues. CDR1 is KGHSH, CDR2 LQKENI, per germline. The ends were cut back, 3 bases at V and 6 bases at J, with 12 bases in the middle. The CDR3 reads CASSPLVDREQYF. For the CDR3, the DNA is TGTGCCAGCTCACCTTTAGTGGATCGCGAGCAGTACTTC.

Points on this clonotype: A much larger clone is a single base away; this may be a read error. The chain couples TRBV9 to TRBJ2-3, with D perhaps being TRBD1 or TRBD2 (6 bases each). The CDR3 runs 16 residues. Trimming took 1 base from V and 6 from J, leaving 18 bases between them. Germline assignment: CDR1 SGDLS and CDR2 YYNGEE. CDR3 DNA sequence: TGTGCCAGCAGCGTAAAGTGGGGGGCCCCCTTTGATACGCAGTATTTT. Protein sequence: CASSVKWGAPFDTQYF.

This clonotype has a handful of counts. The genes are TRBV4-2 and TRBJ2-1; TRBD1 aligns across 7 bases. CDR3 length: 16 residues. The V segment lost 3 bases and the J segment 8 bases; nucleotides outside the gene matches: 13. Germline assignment: CDR1 LGHNA and CDR2 YNFKEQ. This CDR3 reads CASSHHGQDLRDEQFF. The CDR3 coding sequence is TGTGCCAGCAGCCACCATGGACAGGACCTAAGGGATGAGCAGTTCTTC.

The genes are TRBV27 and TRBJ2-1; D unclear. This CDR3 region has 15 residues. Trimming took 0 bases from V and 3 from J, leaving 9 bases between them. The germline CDR1 and CDR2 sequences are MNHEY and SMNVEV (reference sequence). The CDR3 DNA reads TGTGCCAGCAGTTTATCCGGCAGCCTCTACAATGAGCAGTTCTTC. It codes for CASSLSGSLYNEQFF.

The chain recombines TRBV5-1 with TRBJ1-5, with 8 bases that match TRBD1. The V segment lost 4 bases and the J segment 0 bases; nucleotides outside the gene matches: 12. CDR1 is SGHRS, CDR2 YFSETQ, per germline. This CDR3 spans 18 amino acids. Here the CDR3 DNA reads TGCGCCAGCAGCCTGGACAGGGCAAAGTTAGATAGCAATCAGCCCCAGCATTTT. As protein: CASSLDRAKLDSNQPQHF.